These 28 T cell receptor beta chains were all obtained from the same sample, sequenced in a study of CXCR3-negative and CXCR3-positive naive CD8 T cells. Findings and caveats of the study: TRB CDR3 hydrophobicity was greater in CXCR3-positive naive cells than in CXCR3-negative naive cells.

For these TCRs, the target antigens are not known. Each TRB cDNA library was prepared by 5' RACE (with UMI labels). After re-calling the 5' RACE reads, TCRdb lists one entry per CDR3 protein, DNA absent. Here the sample table reports 60,000 to 65,000 distinct CDR3 sequences. The sequenced material came from naive CXCR3+ CD8+ T cells from blood. Subset reported: CD45RO-CCR7+CD27+CD95- naive CD8+ T cells expressing CXCR3 (TNR3+). These receptor sequences come from a human donor in good health. Some clones in this sample may be carry-over from other donors' samples.

The CDR3 region is CASSWGRTSEETQYF. This chain connects TRBV9 to TRBJ2-5; absent DNA, TCRdb's TRBD2 call cannot be checked. The CDR3 has 15 amino acids. Germline assignment: CDR1 SGDLS and CDR2 YYNGEE. Using reference TRBV9 and TRBJ2-5 for the parts outside the CDR3, the full variable domain is DSGVTQTPKHLITATGQRVTLRCSPRSGDLSVYWYQQSLDQGLQFLIQYYNGEERAKGNILERFSAQQFPDLHSELNLSSLELGDSALYFCASSWGRTSEETQYFGPGTRLLVL.

The CDR3 here is CASSLFVGLDTEAFF. The rearrangement uses TRBV7-9 and TRBJ1-1. CDR3 length equals 15 residues. Germline V CDR1 and CDR2: SEHNR, FQNEAQ (reference sequence).

The chain joins TRBV12-3 or TRBV12-4 to TRBJ2-3; TCRdb's D call, TRBD1, is unchecked because there is no DNA. The CDR3 runs to 14 residues. The CDR3 reads CASSTTGQGNTQYF.

V is TRBV28 and J is TRBJ2-5; the D call of TRBD2 rests on TCRdb alone, since no DNA is present to check it. The CDR3 extends over 15 amino acids. Germline V gene sequence: CDR1 MDHEN, CDR2 SYDVKM. The chain's CDR3 is CATGEGTNLAETQYF.

The chain is built from TRBV6-2 or TRBV6-3 and TRBJ2-2; TCRdb proposes TRBD2, but this gene call is untestable without DNA. Germline CDR1 is MNHEY and CDR2 is SVGEGT. The CDR3 sequence is 15 residues long. The CDR3 region is CASTSGRTNTGELFF.

The chain carries TRBV21-1 and TRBJ2-2; with no DNA, the TCRdb D assignment of TRBD2 cannot be verified. TRBV21-1 is shown as a pseudogene. The CDR3 has 17 residues. CDR3 sequence reads: CASSKVGRTTNTGELFF.

This chain joins TRBV7-2 and TRBJ2-7; TCRdb reports TRBD1, a call that lacks DNA to check it against. There are 14 residues in the CDR3. Germline V CDR1 and CDR2: SGHTA, FQGNSA. CDR3 amino acids: CASSLAPTSGEQYF.

The chain recombines TRBV28 with TRBJ2-1; absent DNA, TCRdb's TRBD1 call cannot be checked. CDR3 size: 19 residues. Germline V gene sequence: CDR1 MDHEN, CDR2 SYDVKM. The chain's CDR3 is CASSLLGQVTKRYLNEQFF.

The chain links TRBV28 to TRBJ2-1. The CDR3 loop spans 14 amino acids. Germline CDR1 is MDHEN and CDR2 is SYDVKM. The CDR3 sequence: CASSTVPSYNEQFF.

This chain links TRBV12-5 with TRBJ2-3; TCRdb's D call of TRBD1 is untestable without DNA. Germline CDR1 reads LGHNT; CDR2 reads FRNRAP. The CDR3 runs 13 residues. This CDR3 is CASGLVGGVTQYF. The entire variable domain, with the rest obtained from reference TRBV12-5 and TRBJ2-3, is as follows: DARVTQTPRHKVTEMGQEVTMRCQPILGHNTVFWYRQTMMQGLELLAYFRNRAPLDDSGMPKDRFSAEMPDATLATLKIQPSEPRDSAVYFCASGLVGGVTQYFGPGTRLTVL.

The V gene is TRBV6-2 or TRBV6-3, the J gene TRBJ2-7; TCRdb lists TRBD2, though no DNA is available to test this call. In germline, CDR1 is MNHEY, CDR2 SVGEGT. This CDR3 contains 15 residues. The CDR3 sequence: CASSSPLAGKYEQYF.

CDR3 sequence reads: CASSPKAGDEQYF. This chain joins TRBV28 and TRBJ2-7; checking the TCRdb D call of TRBD1 is not possible without DNA. The CDR3 is 13 residues long. Per germline, CDR1 MDHEN and CDR2 SYDVKM.

The chain is built from TRBV7-3 and TRBJ2-1; TCRdb lists TRBD1, though no DNA is available to test this call. Germline-derived CDR1 and CDR2 are SGHTA and FQGTGA. This CDR3 spans 16 amino acids. The CDR3 loop reads CASSPIWTGNGNEQFF. Full variable domain (rest looked up from reference TRBV7-3 and TRBJ2-1): GAGVSQTPSNKVTEKGKYVELRCDPISGHTALYWYRQSLGQGPEFLIYFQGTGAADDSGLPNDRFFAVRPEGSVSTLKIQRTERGDSAVYLCASSPIWTGNGNEQFFGPGTRLTVL.

The chain recombines TRBV20-1 with TRBJ2-7. The CDR3 extends over 13 amino acids. CDR1 and CDR2 (germline): DFQATT, SNEGSKA (reference sequence). The CDR3 protein is CSAIRLGADEQYF.

The chain employs TRBV7-8 and TRBJ2-7; the TCRdb call, TRBD1, lacks DNA for checking. Germline CDR1 and CDR2: SGHVS and FQNEAQ. The CDR3 totals 14 residues. The CDR3 region is CASSLRDRANEQYF.

This chain uses TRBV29-1 with TRBJ2-7; TCRdb names TRBD1, which stays unverified in the absence of DNA. The CDR3 covers 13 residues. Germline values: CDR1 SQVTM, CDR2 ANQGSEA. CDR3 amino acids: CSVVARGNHEQYF.

The chain carries TRBV6-5 and TRBJ2-1. Germline V gene sequence: CDR1 MNHEY, CDR2 SVGAGI. The CDR3 is 14 residues long. The CDR3 is CASSYSPLGNEQFF.

This chain uses TRBV29-1 with TRBJ2-5; TCRdb returns TRBD1, unconfirmable since there is no DNA. Looked up from germline, CDR1 is SQVTM and CDR2 is ANQGSEA. The CDR3 is 15 residues long. CDR3 residues: CSVSGGADSTETQYF.

The chain links TRBV13 to TRBJ2-7; with no DNA, the TCRdb D assignment of TRBD1 cannot be verified. There are 14 residues in the CDR3. CDR1 and CDR2 from the germline V gene are PRHDT and FYEKMQ (reference sequence). The CDR3 region is CASSPPNRGGEQYF. Together with reference TRBV13 and TRBJ2-7, the CDR3 gives the full variable domain: AAGVIQSPRHLIKEKRETATLKCYPIPRHDTVYWYQQGPGQDPQFLISFYEKMQSDKGSIPDRFSAQQFSDYHSELNMSSLELGDSALYFCASSPPNRGGEQYFGPGTRLTVT.

The rearrangement joins TRBV20-1 to TRBJ2-7; TCRdb returns TRBD1, unconfirmable since there is no DNA. The CDR3 covers 15 residues. Germline CDR1 DFQATT, CDR2 SNEGSKA (reference sequence). CDR3 in amino acids: CSANDGGASSYEQYF.

The genes are TRBV12-5 and TRBJ1-1. From germline, CDR1 is LGHNT and CDR2 FRNRAP. CDR3 length: 16 residues. CDR3 loop: CASGLGQGVMNTEAFF.

This chain joins TRBV7-2 and TRBJ2-3; TCRdb's D call of TRBD2 is untestable without DNA. The germline CDR1 and CDR2 sequences are SGHTA and FQGNSA. The CDR3 is made up of 16 amino acids. CDR3 residues: CASSLLAGGSTDTQYF.

V and J are TRBV29-1 and TRBJ2-5; TCRdb indicates TRBD1, and absent DNA this call remains unverified. The CDR3 has 13 amino acids. CDR1 is SQVTM and CDR2 is ANQGSEA in the germline V gene. The chain's CDR3 is CSVDQGAGETQYF.

This rearrangement joins TRBV6-2 or TRBV6-3 to TRBJ2-7. CDR1 and CDR2 from the germline V gene are MNHEY and SVGEGT. This CDR3 spans 11 amino acids. The CDR3 spells CASSTSYEQYF.

The chain is built from TRBV7-9 and TRBJ2-5; the TCRdb D gene call, TRBD1, has no DNA to confirm it. The CDR3 runs 16 residues. The germline V gene encodes CDR1 SEHNR and CDR2 FQNEAQ (reference sequence). The CDR3 sequence: CASSLEGGSPQETQYF. Based on the CDR3 plus reference TRBV7-9 and TRBJ2-5, the full variable domain is DTGVSQNPRHKITKRGQNVTFRCDPISEHNRLYWYRQTLGQGPEFLTYFQNEAQLEKSRLLSDRFSAERPKGSFSTLEIQRTEQGDSAMYLCASSLEGGSPQETQYFGPGTRLLVL.

The V gene is TRBV20-1, the J gene TRBJ2-1; the D call from TCRdb, TRBD2, cannot be confirmed without DNA. CDR1 is DFQATT and CDR2 is SNEGSKA in the germline V gene (reference sequence). The CDR3 spans 14 residues. The CDR3 region is CSAPGLASYNEQFF.

The V and J genes are TRBV14 and TRBJ1-1. There are 15 residues in the CDR3. Germline loops: CDR1 SGHDN, CDR2 FVKESK. CDR3: CASSRGYGGNTEAFF.

The chain couples TRBV4-3 to TRBJ2-7; TCRdb gives TRBD1 as the D gene, but with no DNA this cannot be confirmed. The CDR3 loop spans 17 amino acids. The V gene's germline CDR1 is LGHNA and CDR2 YSLEER. CDR3 loop: CASSHTSSGTGAHEQYF.